Reported below is one T cell receptor (beta chain). The data are from a study of identifying expanded T cells in peripheral blood. Method: immunoSEQ multiplex PCR; TCRdb's copy keeps in-frame clones and lacks some. The repertoire holds roughly 120,000 clones, with about 88% as singletons. The CDR3 has 13 residues. The V end lost 6 bases, the J end lost 0 bases, and 9 bases lay between the germline ends. Germline V gene data show CDR1 as MDHEN and CDR2 as SYDVKM. Healthy donors had no documented immune events, such as infections, while sampled. This TCR was sampled from a person aged 18-69 years in good health. Material: blood. This rearrangement joins TRBV28 to TRBJ2-7; D tentatively reads TRBD1 or TRBD2 (5 bases each). The CDR3 bases are TGTGCCAGCAGCGGTGGGGGCTCCTACGAGCAGTACTTC. Translating gives CASSGGGSYEQYF.